This note documents a single T cell receptor beta chain sequence. Its antigen is not known. A sample-barcoded 5' primer and a J-beta primer mix were used in a second PCR of about 6 to 11 cycles. Sequencing yielded, for each sample, at least 2.5 million paired-end reads carrying CDR3. From the 5' RACE reads, TCRdb called clonotypes with MiXCR, one entry per CDR3 protein. The table includes almost 550,000 distinct CDR3 sequences, approximately 25% detected once. The sample comes from a study of blood T cells in healthy people across ages. Germline V CDR1 and CDR2: DFQATT, SNEGSKA (reference sequence). V was trimmed by 2 bases and J by 1 base, leaving 11 bases between them. This CDR3 comprises 14 residues. Study outcomes and limitations: More naive CD4+ cells and higher diversity marked long-lived donors relative to aged donors.

This same sample was also part of a study on T cells of mothers and their children. From that paper: Primer M1S, used in the second PCR, introduced sample barcodes and 2-4 random nucleotides.

The sequenced sample consisted of blood. This sequence was found in a boy aged 5-17 years in good health. The V call is TRBV20-1, the J call TRBJ2-5; D is unclear. CDR3 in DNA: TGCAGTGCTAGATCCAGCGTAGCCCAAGAGACCCAGTACTTC. Its protein is CSARSSVAQETQYF.